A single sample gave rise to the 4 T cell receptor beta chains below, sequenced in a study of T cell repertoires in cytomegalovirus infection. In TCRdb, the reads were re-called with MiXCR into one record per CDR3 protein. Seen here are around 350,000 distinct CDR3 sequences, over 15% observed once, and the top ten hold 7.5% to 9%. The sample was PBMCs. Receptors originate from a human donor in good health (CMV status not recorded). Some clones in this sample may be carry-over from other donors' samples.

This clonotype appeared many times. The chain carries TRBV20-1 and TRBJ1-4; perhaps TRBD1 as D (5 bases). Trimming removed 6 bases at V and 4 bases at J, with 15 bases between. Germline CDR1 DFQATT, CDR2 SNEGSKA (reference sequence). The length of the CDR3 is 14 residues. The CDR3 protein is CSAMQGGRNEKLFF. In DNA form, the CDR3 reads TGCAGTGCGATGCAGGGAGGACGTAATGAAAAACTGTTTTTT.

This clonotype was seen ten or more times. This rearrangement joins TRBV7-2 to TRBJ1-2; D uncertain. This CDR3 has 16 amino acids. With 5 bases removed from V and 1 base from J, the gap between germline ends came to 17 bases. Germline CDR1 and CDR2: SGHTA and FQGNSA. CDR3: CASSRGLAPLNYGYTF. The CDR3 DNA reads TGTGCCAGCAGCAGAGGCTTGGCGCCTCTTAACTATGGCTACACCTTC.

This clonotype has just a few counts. The CDR3 is CASSGTSSTYEQYF. The CDR3 DNA sequence: TGTGCCAGCAGTGGGACTAGCAGCACCTACGAGCAGTACTTC. The rearrangement uses TRBV2 and TRBJ2-7; 8 bases line up with TRBD2. Per the germline V gene, CDR1 is SNHLY and CDR2 is FYNNEI. The V and J ends lost 4 bases and 2 bases, in that order; junction bases with no gene match: 4. The CDR3 has 14 amino acids.

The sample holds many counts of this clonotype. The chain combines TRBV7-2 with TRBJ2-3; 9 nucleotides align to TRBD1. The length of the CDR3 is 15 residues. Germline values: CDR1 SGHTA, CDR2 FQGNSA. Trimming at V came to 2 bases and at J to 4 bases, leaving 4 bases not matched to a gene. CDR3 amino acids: CASSLWTGVADTQYF. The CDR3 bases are TGTGCCAGCAGCTTATGGACAGGGGTAGCAGATACGCAGTATTTT.